This TCR beta chain was obtained from a study of shared clonotypes between healthy human individuals. Overall study context: Contributing individuals were a couple of females and a few males aged 18 to 49.

Study observations and caveats: Only blood underwent sampling, and tissue repertoires likely differ.

Naive-designated CD8 cells lacked CD45RO, were positively enriched for CCR7, and omitted terminally differentiated effector memory CD45RA+ cells. J was trimmed by 6 bases and V by 0 bases; bases with no gene match: 12. The CDR3 is made up of 17 amino acids. Germline loops: CDR1 MGHRA, CDR2 YSYEKL. Genomic DNA belonging to each subset was distributed in equal measure over several immunoSEQ plates. Methods used by the authors: Filtering differed because ImmunoSEQ produced junction-only sequences that carried no quality scores. Profiled with immunoSEQ multiplex PCR; TCRdb holds only in-frame clones, not every one. D and trimming were read from the DNA, whereas the V and J calls and clone size are those reported in that table. The data contain about 2.2 million clones, 93% of them singletons. Points on this clone: Its antigen remains unidentified.

The receptor's source is a young man in good health. Some clones in this sample may be carry-over from other donors' samples. The sample taken for sequencing was naive CD8+ T cells from PBMCs. The chain couples TRBV4-1 to TRBJ2-7, with 9 bases matching TRBD2. CDR3 protein: CASSQDEVAGGPVEQYF. In DNA form, the CDR3 reads TGCGCCAGCAGCCAAGACGAGGTGGCGGGAGGGCCGGTCGAGCAGTACTTC.